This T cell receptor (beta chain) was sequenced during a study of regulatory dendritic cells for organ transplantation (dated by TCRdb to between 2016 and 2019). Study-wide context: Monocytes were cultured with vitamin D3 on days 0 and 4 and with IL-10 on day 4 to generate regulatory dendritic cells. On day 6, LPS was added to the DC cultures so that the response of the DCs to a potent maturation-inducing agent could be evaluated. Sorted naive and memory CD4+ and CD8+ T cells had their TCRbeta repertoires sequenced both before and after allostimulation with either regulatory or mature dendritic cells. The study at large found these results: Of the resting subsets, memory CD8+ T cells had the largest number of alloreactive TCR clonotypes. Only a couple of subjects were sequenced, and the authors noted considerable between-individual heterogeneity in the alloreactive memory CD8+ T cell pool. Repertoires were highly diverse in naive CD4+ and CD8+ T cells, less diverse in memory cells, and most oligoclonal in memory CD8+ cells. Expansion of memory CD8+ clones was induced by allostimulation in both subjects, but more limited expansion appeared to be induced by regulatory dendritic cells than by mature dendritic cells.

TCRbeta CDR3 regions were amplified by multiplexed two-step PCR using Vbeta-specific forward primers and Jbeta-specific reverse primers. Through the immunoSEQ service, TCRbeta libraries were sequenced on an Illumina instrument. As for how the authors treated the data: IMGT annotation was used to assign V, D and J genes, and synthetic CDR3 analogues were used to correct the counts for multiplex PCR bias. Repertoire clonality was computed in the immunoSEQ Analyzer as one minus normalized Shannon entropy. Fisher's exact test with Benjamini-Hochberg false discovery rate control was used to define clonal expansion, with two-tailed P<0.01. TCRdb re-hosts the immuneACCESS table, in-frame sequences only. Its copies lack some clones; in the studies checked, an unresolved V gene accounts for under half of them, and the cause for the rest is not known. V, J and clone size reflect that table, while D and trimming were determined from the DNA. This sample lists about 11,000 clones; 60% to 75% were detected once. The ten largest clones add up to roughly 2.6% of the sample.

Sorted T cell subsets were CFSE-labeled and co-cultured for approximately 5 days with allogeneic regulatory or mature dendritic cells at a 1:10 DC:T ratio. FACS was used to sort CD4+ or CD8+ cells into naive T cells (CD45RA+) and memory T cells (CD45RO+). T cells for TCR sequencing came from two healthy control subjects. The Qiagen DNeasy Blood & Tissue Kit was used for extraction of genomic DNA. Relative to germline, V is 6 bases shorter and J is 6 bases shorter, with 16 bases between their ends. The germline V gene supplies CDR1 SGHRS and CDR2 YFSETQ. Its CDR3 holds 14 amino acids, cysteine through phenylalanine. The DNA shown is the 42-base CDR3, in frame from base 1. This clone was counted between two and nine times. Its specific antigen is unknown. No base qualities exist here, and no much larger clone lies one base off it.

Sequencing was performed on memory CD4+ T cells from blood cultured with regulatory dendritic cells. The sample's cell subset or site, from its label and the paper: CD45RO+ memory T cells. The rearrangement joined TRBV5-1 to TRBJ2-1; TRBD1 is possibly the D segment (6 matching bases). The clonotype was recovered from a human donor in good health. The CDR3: CASNQGTPGNEQFF. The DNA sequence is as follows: TGCGCCAGCAATCAAGGGACACCGGGCAATGAGCAGTTCTTC.